The 30 T cell receptor beta chains listed next were all sequenced from one sample in a study of Graves' ophthalmopathy and Graves' hyperthyroidism listed by TCRdb under 2018. The reads were generated on an Illumina HiSeq 2000. TCR beta CDR3 regions were amplified from RNA transcripts for repertoire sequencing. The first round of RT-PCR was done with HTBI primers and the Qiagen OneStep RT-PCR kit, and was followed by a second round of multiplex PCR, then size selection and purification. The raw public reads went through TCRdb reprocessing: fastp at Q25, MiXCR clone calling, in-frame beta chains kept. Each entry merges the rows of one CDR3 protein and shows their most common DNA and genes. For this sample there are 200,000 to 300,000 distinct CDR3 sequences; around 45% appear just once. In total, the top ten clones hold about half of the sample. The sequenced material came from peripheral blood. These receptors originate from an adult man with Graves' ophthalmopathy.

In its sample, this clonotype was seen a few times. V usage is TRBV29-1 and J usage is TRBJ2-5, with D perhaps given as TRBD1 or TRBD2 (5 bases each). This CDR3 has 15 amino acids. Germline V gene sequence: CDR1 SQVTM, CDR2 ANQGSEA. The V end lost 0 bases, the J end lost 5 bases, and 16 bases lay between the germline ends. The CDR3 spells CSVEERGDVKETQYF. CDR3 DNA: TGCAGCGTTGAAGAGAGAGGGGACGTAAAGGAGACCCAGTACTTC.

V usage is TRBV20-1 and J usage is TRBJ2-5, with 9 bases aligning to TRBD2. This CDR3 has 14 amino acids. V trimming: 3 bases; J trimming: 7 bases; junction bases outside the gene matches: 9. Germline-derived CDR1 and CDR2 are DFQATT and SNEGSKA (reference sequence). The CDR3 sequence: CSASFAGGPGTQYF. In DNA, the CDR3 is TGCAGTGCTAGTTTTGCGGGAGGGCCCGGGACCCAGTACTTC.

This chain uses TRBV10-2 with TRBJ1-5, with 7 bases matching TRBD1. This CDR3 is built from 15 residues. J was trimmed by 3 bases and V by 5 bases; bases with no gene match: 7. Looked up from germline, CDR1 is WSHSY and CDR2 is SAAADI. For the CDR3, the DNA is TGCGCCAGCAGTAGACTAGGACAGGACAATCAGCCCCAGCATTTT. It encodes CASSRLGQDNQPQHF.

This clonotype has at least ten counts. The chain combines TRBV7-9 with TRBJ2-5; D unresolved. Trimming cost V 6 bases and J 3 bases, with 11 bases left between them. The CDR3 contains 13 residues. The germline V gene has CDR1 SEHNR and CDR2 FQNEAQ (reference sequence). CDR3 bases: TGTGCCAGCAGAACTGGGCAGGAAGAGACCCAGTACTTC. It specifies CASRTGQEETQYF.

The CDR3 here is CAISLRLAGVYEQYF. CDR3 sequence (DNA): TGTGCCATCAGTCTCCGACTAGCGGGAGTCTACGAGCAGTACTTC. The chain employs TRBV10-3 and TRBJ2-7, with 12 positions matching TRBD2. Germline values: CDR1 ENHRY, CDR2 SYGVKD. V was clipped by 5 bases and J by 3 bases; unmatched bases: 5. CDR3 length: 15 amino acids.

The chain links TRBV2 to TRBJ1-1; D gene ambiguous. This CDR3 is 13 amino acids long. Trimming shortened V by 7 bases and J by 4 bases, and 13 bases separated the two germline ends. Germline V lookup: CDR1 SNHLY, CDR2 FYNNEI. The chain's CDR3 is CASTVLGGTEAFF. The CDR3 bases are TGTGCCAGCACCGTTCTTGGCGGCACTGAAGCTTTCTTT.

The V call is TRBV19, the J call TRBJ2-6; 7 nucleotides agree with TRBD1. V lost 5 bases to trimming and J lost 0 bases; unmatched junction nucleotides: 7. Germline CDR1 is LNHDA and CDR2 is SQIVND (reference sequence). This CDR3 region has 17 residues. The chain's CDR3 is CASSPSRTGSGANVLTF. CDR3 nucleotide sequence: TGTGCCAGTAGTCCTTCAAGGACAGGCTCTGGGGCCAACGTCCTGACTTTC.

This clonotype was seen more than once but under ten times. The J gene is TRBJ1-5, the V gene TRBV20-1; the D is unclear. Trimming pared 2 bases from V and 9 bases from J, leaving 14 bases between. CDR3 size: 13 residues. Germline loops: CDR1 DFQATT, CDR2 SNEGSKA (reference sequence). The chain's CDR3 is CSARKGVGMPQHF. CDR3 nucleotides: TGCAGTGCTAGAAAGGGCGTGGGTATGCCCCAGCATTTT.

This clonotype appeared a few times. The chain employs TRBV20-1 and TRBJ1-5; 8 bases are shared with TRBD1. J gave up 1 base and V 3 bases, and 8 bases lay outside the gene matches. Germline CDR1 is DFQATT and CDR2 is SNEGSKA (reference sequence). CDR3 size: 16 residues. CDR3 DNA sequence: TGCAGTGCTAGGAGAGTCCGGACAGGGAGCAATCAGCCCCAGCATTTT. Translated, it gives CSARRVRTGSNQPQHF.

In nucleotides, the CDR3 is TGTGCCAGTAGCTACAGGGGGCTGGCTGGGGCCAACGTCCTGACTTTC. Translation gives CASSYRGLAGANVLTF. The chain has TRBV19 and TRBJ2-6, with 9 bases that match TRBD1. Germline V CDR1 and CDR2: LNHDA, SQIVND (reference sequence). This CDR3 has 16 residues. Trimming at V came to 6 bases and at J to 2 bases, leaving 5 bases not matched to a gene.

This sequence joins TRBV2 and TRBJ2-1; D possibly matches TRBD1 or TRBD2 (6 bases each). Per germline, CDR1 SNHLY and CDR2 FYNNEI. V lost 6 bases and J lost 8, with 20 bases in between. The CDR3 consists of 15 residues. The CDR3 loop reads CASRALSGAWDEQFF. The CDR3 DNA sequence: TGTGCCAGCAGGGCTTTGTCGGGGGCCTGGGATGAGCAGTTCTTC. Full variable domain (missing parts from reference TRBV2 and TRBJ2-1): EPEVTQTPSHQVTQMGQEVILRCVPISNHLYFYWYRQILGQKVEFLVSFYNNEISEKSEIFDDQFSVERPDGSNFTLKIRSTKLEDSAMYFCASRALSGAWDEQFFGPGTRLTVL.

The chain employs TRBV15 and TRBJ1-3; D unclear. Germline CDR1 and CDR2: LNHNV and YYDKDF (reference sequence). Trimming took 0 bases from V and 2 from J, leaving 11 bases between them. This CDR3 region has 16 residues. The DNA for the CDR3 is TGTGCCACCAGCAGAGACAGAGGGCTTGCTGGAAACACCATATATTTT. This codes for CATSRDRGLAGNTIYF. Looking up the rest from reference TRBV15 and TRBJ1-3 gives the full variable domain: DAMVIQNPRYQVTQFGKPVTLSCSQTLNHNVMYWYQQKSSQAPKLLFHYYDKDFNNEADTPDNFQSRRPNTSFCFLDIRSPGLGDTAMYLCATSRDRGLAGNTIYFGEGSWLTVV.

The rearrangement joins TRBV29-1 to TRBJ2-2, with D possibly matching TRBD2 (5 bases). V was clipped by 7 bases and J by 3 bases, with 12 bases between them. This CDR3 is 13 amino acids long. The germline V gene has CDR1 SQVTM and CDR2 ANQGSEA. CDR3 nucleotide sequence: TGCAGCGCCGATCCCGGGGACACCGGGGAGCTGTTTTTT. It is translated as CSADPGDTGELFF.

The chain is built from TRBV7-2 and TRBJ1-5, with D maybe TRBD1 (5 bases). CDR1 and CDR2 from the germline V gene are SGHTA and FQGNSA. Trimming removed 1 base at V and 1 base at J, with 11 bases between. The CDR3 is 16 amino acids. The CDR3 is CASSLERAGSNQPQHF. DNA of the CDR3: TGTGCCAGCAGCTTAGAGCGGGCAGGGAGCAATCAGCCCCAGCATTTT.

DNA of the CDR3: TGCAGTGCCACCCTGGGGGGGCGGGGGGACCAGGGTCGTCAGCCCCAGCATTTT. Its protein is CSATLGGRGDQGRQPQHF. The chain carries TRBV20-1 and TRBJ1-5, with a tentative D call TRBD1 (6 bases). Per germline, CDR1 DFQATT and CDR2 SNEGSKA (reference sequence). There are 18 residues in the CDR3. Trimming pared 6 bases from V and 6 bases from J, leaving 30 bases between.

V and J are TRBV19 and TRBJ1-1; TRBD1 might be the D (5 bases). Looked up from germline, CDR1 is LNHDA and CDR2 is SQIVND (reference sequence). V was pared by 3 bases and J by 2 bases, with 10 bases between. The CDR3 has 14 residues. The CDR3 DNA reads TGTGCCAGTAGTATTCAGGGAGGCAACACTGAAGCTTTCTTT. Translation: CASSIQGGNTEAFF.

The chain employs TRBV7-6 and TRBJ2-5; 10 positions agree with TRBD2. The CDR3 runs to 17 residues. V was clipped by 3 bases and J by 5 bases; unmatched bases: 12. Germline CDR1 reads SGHVS; CDR2 reads FNYEAQ. The CDR3 reads CASSFPSGRAGAETQYF. The CDR3 bases are TGTGCCAGCAGCTTCCCCAGCGGGAGGGCCGGTGCGGAGACCCAGTACTTC.

This rearrangement joins TRBV19 to TRBJ2-7; the D is unclear. This CDR3 region has 12 residues. The V gene's germline CDR1 is LNHDA and CDR2 SQIVND (reference sequence). V dropped 8 bases and J dropped 7 bases, with 15 bases sitting between them. DNA of the CDR3: TGTGCCAGTGCGGTCAATGGGGATGAGCAGTACTTC. It translates to CASAVNGDEQYF.

V is TRBV7-2 and J is TRBJ1-1; D is undetermined. V gave up 3 bases and J gave up 4 bases, with 9 bases separating them. This CDR3 is built from 13 residues. Germline-derived CDR1 and CDR2 are SGHTA and FQGNSA. The CDR3: CASSLSASTEAFF. CDR3 nucleotide sequence: TGTGCCAGCAGCTTGTCCGCTAGCACTGAAGCTTTCTTT.

The V and J genes are TRBV7-3 and TRBJ2-5; tentative D call: TRBD2 (5 bases). The V and J ends lost 2 bases and 5 bases respectively, with 15 bases between them. The germline V gene has CDR1 SGHTA and CDR2 FQGTGA. This CDR3 is built from 15 residues. The CDR3 DNA reads as TGTGCCAGCAGCTTAGTCCCGGGGTCGTTGGAGACCCAGTACTTC. It encodes CASSLVPGSLETQYF.

This clonotype was seen more than once but under ten times. The rearrangement uses TRBV10-2 and TRBJ2-5, with D maybe TRBD1 (6 bases). The V gene's germline CDR1 is WSHSY and CDR2 SAAADI. Trimming took 5 bases from V and 1 from J, leaving 14 bases between them. This CDR3 is built from 15 residues. The CDR3 is CASSSGHLLQETQYF. CDR3 nucleotide sequence: TGCGCCAGCAGTTCGGGACACCTCCTCCAAGAGACCCAGTACTTC.

CDR3 sequence (DNA): TGTGCCAGTACCGCGGACAGATTAGTGGGTGGCTACACCTTC. Translating it yields CASTADRLVGGYTF. The genes are TRBV19 and TRBJ1-2, with a weak D call TRBD1 (6 bases). This CDR3 has 14 amino acids. Germline V gives CDR1 LNHDA, CDR2 SQIVND (reference sequence). Trimming took 7 bases from V and 7 from J, leaving 19 bases between them.

CDR3 region: CASSLVLGDSPLHF. In nucleotides, the CDR3 is TGTGCCAGCAGCTTAGTCCTCGGAGACTCACCCCTCCACTTT. The chain is built from TRBV7-2 and TRBJ1-6, with D unclear. The CDR3 sequence is 14 residues long. Germline V gives CDR1 SGHTA, CDR2 FQGNSA. Trimming cost V 1 base and J 10 bases, with 11 bases left between them.

V gene TRBV6-1 combines with J gene TRBJ1-6; 9 positions agree with TRBD1. CDR1 and CDR2 from the germline V gene are MNHNS and SASEGT. This CDR3 comprises 16 residues. Trimming cost V 7 bases and J 7 bases; bases outside gene matches: 11. CDR3 in amino acids: CASTHTQGAQNSPLHF. The CDR3, as DNA: TGTGCCAGCACCCATACACAGGGGGCGCAGAATTCACCCCTCCACTTT.

As to this clonotype: At one boundary the junction diverges from the germline segment, which might be a read error. The chain carries TRBV20-1 and TRBJ2-2; D might be TRBD1 or TRBD2, each matching 5 bases. This CDR3 spans 12 amino acids. The germline V gene has CDR1 DFQATT and CDR2 SNEGSKA (reference sequence). The CDR3 loop reads CSAPRVAGELLF. CDR3 DNA: TGCAGTGCTCCCAGGGTAGCCGGGGAGCTGCTTTTT.

This clonotype has a handful of counts. The chain couples TRBV7-8 to TRBJ1-2; D is uncertain. V was pared by 1 base and J by 6 bases, with 6 bases between. This CDR3 contains 12 residues. Germline V gene data show CDR1 as SGHVS and CDR2 as FQNEAQ. CDR3: CASSLDRNGYTF. CDR3 sequence (DNA): TGTGCCAGCAGCTTAGATCGGAATGGCTACACCTTC.

Details on this clonotype: One end of the junction does not line up with germline, which may come from a read error. The rearrangement joins TRBV20-1 to TRBJ2-1; D is uncertain. The CDR3 runs 13 residues. CDR1 and CDR2 (germline): DFQATT, SNEGSKA (reference sequence). This CDR3 reads CSALGRSYNEQLF. Here the CDR3 DNA reads TGCAGTGCTCTCGGCAGGTCCTACAATGAGCAGCTCTTC.

V is TRBV11-2 and J is TRBJ2-7, with D maybe TRBD1 (6 bases). Trimming removed 0 bases from V and 6 bases from J, with 15 bases in between. Germline CDR1 is SGHAT and CDR2 is FQNNGV. The CDR3 runs to 15 residues. CDR3 sequence: CASSLDRGVYREQYF. CDR3 nucleotides: TGTGCCAGCAGCTTAGACAGGGGAGTTTATCGCGAGCAGTACTTC.

The CDR3 protein is CSAREASTYEQYF. The CDR3 nucleotides read TGCAGTGCTAGAGAGGCCTCGACCTACGAGCAGTACTTC. The rearrangement links TRBV20-1 to TRBJ2-7; unclear D gene. V dropped 0 bases and J dropped 2 bases, with 8 bases sitting between them. Germline V gene data show CDR1 as DFQATT and CDR2 as SNEGSKA (reference sequence). The CDR3 runs 13 residues.

This clonotype was counted only a few times. DNA of the CDR3: TGTGCCAGCAGTAAGACAGGGGATGGAAACACCATATATTTT. This gives the protein CASSKTGDGNTIYF. The chain combines TRBV2 with TRBJ1-3; TRBD1 matches 8 bases. V lost 5 bases, J lost 3 bases, and 3 bases stayed unmatched. The CDR3 is 14 amino acids. Germline V gene sequence: CDR1 SNHLY, CDR2 FYNNEI. Full variable domain (rest looked up from reference TRBV2 and TRBJ1-3): EPEVTQTPSHQVTQMGQEVILRCVPISNHLYFYWYRQILGQKVEFLVSFYNNEISEKSEIFDDQFSVERPDGSNFTLKIRSTKLEDSAMYFCASSKTGDGNTIYFGEGSWLTVV.